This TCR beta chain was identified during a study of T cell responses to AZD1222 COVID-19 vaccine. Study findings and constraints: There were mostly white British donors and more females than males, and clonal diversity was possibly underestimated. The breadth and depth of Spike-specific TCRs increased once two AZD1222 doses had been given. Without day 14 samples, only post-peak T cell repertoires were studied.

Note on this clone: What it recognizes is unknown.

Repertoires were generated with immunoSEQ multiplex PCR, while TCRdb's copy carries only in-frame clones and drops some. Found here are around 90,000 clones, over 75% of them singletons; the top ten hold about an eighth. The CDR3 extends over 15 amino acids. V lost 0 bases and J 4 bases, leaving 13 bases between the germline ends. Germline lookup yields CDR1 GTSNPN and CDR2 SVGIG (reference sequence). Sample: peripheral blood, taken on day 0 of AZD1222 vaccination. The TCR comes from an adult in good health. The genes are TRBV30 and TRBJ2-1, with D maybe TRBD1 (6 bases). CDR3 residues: CAWSVSRGQYNEQFF. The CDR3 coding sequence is TGTGCCTGGAGTGTATCGCGAGGACAGTACAATGAGCAGTTCTTC.